A single sample gave rise to the 28 T cell receptor beta chains below, sequenced in a study of blood T cells in healthy people across ages. PCR was performed a second time for about 7 to 12 cycles using a sample-barcoded 5' primer and a J-beta primer mix. One entry per CDR3 protein results from TCRdb running MiXCR on the 5' RACE reads. The repertoire consists of 550,000 to 650,000 distinct CDR3 sequences, with approximately 26% occurring once and the leading ten covering approximately 3.5%. The data were also submitted as part of a second study, on T cells of mothers and their children.

The sequenced material came from blood. The receptors derive from a boy aged 2-9 years in good health.

This clonotype was counted only a few times. The V and J genes are TRBV10-2 and TRBJ2-4; 10 bases line up with TRBD1. The CDR3 runs to 15 residues. Trimming cost V 7 bases and J 1 base; bases outside gene matches: 4. The germline V gene has CDR1 WSHSY and CDR2 SAAADI. CDR3 protein: CASKPGQGAKNIQYF. Written as DNA, the CDR3 is TGCGCCAGCAAACCGGGACAGGGGGCCAAAAACATTCAGTACTTC.

The chain joins TRBV29-1 to TRBJ2-1; the match to TRBD2 covers 9 bases. CDR3 size: 14 residues. V gave up 6 bases and J gave up 4 bases; unmatched junction bases: 7. Germline assignment: CDR1 SQVTM and CDR2 ANQGSEA. In nucleotides, the CDR3 is TGCAGCGTAGGCGGGGGGGAACTATACAATGAGCAGTTCTTC. Translated, it gives CSVGGGELYNEQFF.

This clonotype occurred a few times. The chain carries TRBV5-1 and TRBJ2-7; D unclear. The CDR3 is 14 residues long. V dropped 1 base and J dropped 2 bases, with 10 bases sitting between them. Germline CDR1 SGHRS, CDR2 YFSETQ. CDR3 residues: CASSLFDLTYEQYF. The CDR3 nucleotides are TGCGCCAGCAGCTTGTTCGACCTTACCTACGAGCAGTACTTC.

The chain carries TRBV29-1 and TRBJ2-6, with D unresolved. The CDR3 has 12 residues. Germline V lookup: CDR1 SQVTM, CDR2 ANQGSEA. The germline V and J ends were trimmed by 1 base and 4 bases, with 2 bases remaining between them. CDR3 sequence (DNA): TGCAGCGTTGAAGGAGGGGCCAACGTCCTGACTTTC. It codes for CSVEGGANVLTF.

The V call is TRBV3-1, the J call TRBJ1-2; 8 bases line up with TRBD1. Looked up from germline, CDR1 is LGHDT and CDR2 is YNNKEL (reference sequence). V lost 4 bases, J lost 4 bases, and 8 bases stayed unmatched. This CDR3 contains 15 residues. The CDR3 nucleotides read TGTGCCAGCAGCCTCCGGGACAGGAGGGGCTATGGCTACACCTTC. It specifies CASSLRDRRGYGYTF.

There are a few counts of this clonotype. The chain has TRBV2 and TRBJ2-5; D may be TRBD1 (5 bases). This CDR3 is 12 amino acids long. The germline V gene has CDR1 SNHLY and CDR2 FYNNEI. V lost 3 bases to trimming and J lost 4 bases, with 6 bases between them. CDR3 protein: CASSDGAETQYF. The CDR3 DNA is TGTGCCAGCAGTGATGGGGCAGAGACCCAGTACTTC.

The V call is TRBV5-1, the J call TRBJ2-5; 9 nucleotides agree with TRBD2. The J call is uncertain, as TRBJ2-7 better fits the DNA end. Germline V gene data show CDR1 as SGHRS and CDR2 as YFSETQ. This CDR3 contains 17 residues. The CDR3 coding sequence is TGCGCCAGCAGCACGGGGGGGCCGGGACTAGCCTCCTACGAGCAGTACTTC. Amino acids: CASSTGGPGLASYEQYF.

This clonotype was detected a few times. This CDR3 is CSVEGALANYNEQFF. CDR3 bases: TGCAGCGTTGAGGGGGCACTAGCGAACTACAATGAGCAGTTCTTC. The chain uses TRBV29-1 and TRBJ2-1, with D perhaps TRBD2 (7 bases). V was cut by 3 bases and J by 3 bases, with 15 bases left in between. Germline V gives CDR1 SQVTM, CDR2 ANQGSEA. The CDR3 consists of 15 residues.

With respect to this clonotype: This likely comes from a read error, as the CDR3 has no conserved phenylalanine or tryptophan at its end. The chain employs TRBV12-3 or TRBV12-4 and TRBJ2-7; 7 bases agree with TRBD1. The CDR3 contains 15 residues. Trimming at V came to 2 bases and at J to 6 bases, leaving 10 bases not matched to a gene. The CDR3 nucleotides read TGTGCCAGCAGTTTATACGGGACAGAAAAACGCGAGCAGTACCTC. As protein: CASSLYGTEKREQYL.

This clonotype was found a few times. The chain recombines TRBV5-1 with TRBJ2-7, with 7 nucleotides matching TRBD1. The V gene end was trimmed by 4 bases and the J gene end by 5 bases; junction bases not matched to a gene: 3. Germline V lookup: CDR1 SGHRS, CDR2 YFSETQ. This CDR3 spans 12 amino acids. CDR3 sequence (DNA): TGCGCCAGCAGCCGAGACAGGGACGAGCAGTACTTC. Encoded protein: CASSRDRDEQYF. Supplemented by reference TRBV5-1 and TRBJ2-7, the full variable domain reads KAGVTQTPRYLIKTRGQQVTLSCSPISGHRSVSWYQQTPGQGLQFLFEYFSETQRNKGNFPGRFSGRQFSNSRSEMNVSTLELGDSALYLCASSRDRDEQYFGPGTRLTVT.

Concerning this clonotype itself: One end of the junction is discordant with germline, which a read error may explain. V usage is TRBV4-3 and J usage is TRBJ2-6; D is possibly TRBD1 (6 bases). Germline-derived CDR1 and CDR2 are LGHNA and YSLEER. The CDR3 has 16 amino acids. CDR3 nucleotide sequence: TGCGCCAGCAGCCAAGATCAAGGGTCAGGGGCCAACGTCCCGACTTTC. Its translation is CASSQDQGSGANVPTF.

The chain carries TRBV5-4 and TRBJ2-1, with D maybe TRBD2 (5 bases). The CDR3 runs 13 residues. V was trimmed by 4 bases and J by 9 bases, leaving 14 bases between them. Germline V gene sequence: CDR1 SGHNT, CDR2 YYREEE (reference sequence). The CDR3: CASSPGGRGEQFF. For the CDR3, the DNA is TGTGCCAGCAGCCCCGGTGGGAGAGGTGAGCAGTTCTTC.

The chain joins TRBV9 to TRBJ1-1; 7 positions agree with TRBD1. The germline V gene has CDR1 SGDLS and CDR2 YYNGEE. V was clipped by 3 bases and J by 4 bases; unmatched bases: 9. The CDR3 loop spans 15 amino acids. CDR3 DNA: TGTGCCAGCAGCGCCTGGGGCAGGGGGATCACTGAAGCTTTCTTT. Protein: CASSAWGRGITEAFF.

This chain connects TRBV9 to TRBJ2-1; 9 nucleotides align to TRBD2. The CDR3 runs to 16 residues. Germline V gene lookup returns CDR1 SGDLS and CDR2 YYNGEE. V was clipped by 4 bases and J by 6 bases; unmatched bases: 11. CDR3 sequence reads: CASSPLGAGGRNEQFF. CDR3 nucleotide sequence: TGTGCCAGCAGCCCCCTGGGGGCGGGGGGGCGCAATGAGCAGTTCTTC.

This chain joins TRBV6-1 and TRBJ2-3; possible D gene TRBD1, 6 bases. Trimming pared 3 bases from V and 6 bases from J, leaving 13 bases between. This CDR3 is 14 amino acids long. CDR1 and CDR2 (germline): MNHNS, SASEGT. For the CDR3, the DNA is TGTGCCAGCAGTGATCAGGGGCCCCTGGATACGCAGTATTTT. This codes for CASSDQGPLDTQYF.

The chain recombines TRBV29-1 with TRBJ1-2, with a tentative D call TRBD1 (6 bases). CDR1 and CDR2 (germline): SQVTM, ANQGSEA. V shed 6 bases and J shed 7 bases, with 12 bases lying between them. The CDR3 spans 11 residues. CDR3 loop: CSVGTGIGYTF. In nucleotides, the CDR3 is TGCAGCGTCGGTACAGGGATTGGCTACACCTTC. The full variable domain, with the rest looked up from reference TRBV29-1 and TRBJ1-2, is SAVISQKPSRDICQRGTSLTIQCQVDSQVTMMFWYRQQPGQSLTLIATANQGSEATYESGFVIDKFPISRPNLTFSTLTVSNMSPEDSSIYLCSVGTGIGYTFGSGTRLTVV.

The table lists this clonotype with a few counts. This chain uses TRBV10-3 with TRBJ2-1; 9 nucleotides agree with TRBD2. The junction had 17 bases not matched to a gene; V was cut back by 11 bases and J by 12 bases. Germline V gene data show CDR1 as ENHRY and CDR2 as SYGVKD. The length of the CDR3 is 14 residues. In DNA, the CDR3 is TGTGCCGCCGGCCCCCCTAGCGGGATATTAGGGCAGTTCTTC. This codes for CAAGPPSGILGQFF.

The rearrangement uses TRBV7-2 and TRBJ2-5; D tentatively reads TRBD1 or TRBD2 (5 bases each). Matching the DNA end better, TRBJ2-7 makes the J call doubtful. The CDR3 is 14 amino acids. Germline V CDR1 and CDR2: SGHTA, FQGNSA. CDR3 sequence: CASRLGPRSYEQYF. CDR3 nucleotides: TGTGCCAGCAGGCTGGGACCCCGCTCCTACGAGCAGTACTTC.

This clonotype has just a few counts. The rearrangement joins TRBV6-5 to TRBJ2-1; D is ambiguous. This CDR3 region has 16 residues. Germline assignment: CDR1 MNHEY and CDR2 SVGAGI. With 2 bases removed from V and 0 bases from J, the gap between germline ends came to 11 bases. The CDR3 spells CASSYPTGYSYNEQFF. The CDR3 DNA reads as TGTGCCAGCAGTTACCCAACCGGGTACTCCTACAATGAGCAGTTCTTC.

This clonotype showed up just a few times. This chain joins TRBV12-3 or TRBV12-4 and TRBJ1-6, with 8 bases fitting TRBD1. The CDR3 contains 13 residues. Trimming cost V 4 bases and J 9 bases; bases outside gene matches: 2. CDR3 amino acids: CASSSDRVSPLHF. In DNA form, the CDR3 reads TGTGCCAGCAGTTCGGACAGGGTTTCACCCCTCCACTTT.

This rearrangement joins TRBV6-2 or TRBV6-3 to TRBJ2-3, with 8 nucleotides matching TRBD2. From germline, CDR1 is MNHEY and CDR2 SVGEGT. The CDR3 totals 17 residues. Trimming took 6 bases from V and 0 from J; bases not matched to a gene: 11. CDR3 DNA: TGTGCCAGCAGGATAACCGGGACTAGGTTTAGCACAGATACGCAGTATTTT. This encodes CASRITGTRFSTDTQYF.

The CDR3 is CASSSLSGMGYEQYF. The CDR3 DNA reads TGTGCCAGCAGTTCCCTTAGCGGGATGGGTTACGAGCAGTACTTC. The rearrangement uses TRBV27 and TRBJ2-7; 8 bases are a match to TRBD2. This CDR3 region has 15 residues. Germline V gene lookup returns CDR1 MNHEY and CDR2 SMNVEV (reference sequence). J was trimmed by 4 bases and V by 4 bases; bases with no gene match: 9.

This clonotype was observed a few times. The chain employs TRBV7-3 and TRBJ2-1; TRBD1 matches at 8 bases. Trimming at V came to 4 bases and at J to 4 bases, leaving 12 bases not matched to a gene. CDR3 length: 17 residues. Germline V lookup: CDR1 SGHTA, CDR2 FQGTGA. CDR3 sequence (DNA): TGTGCCAGCAGCTCCGATTCCCGTCGACAGGGGTACAATGAGCAGTTCTTC. This translates into CASSSDSRRQGYNEQFF. Full variable domain (rest looked up from reference TRBV7-3 and TRBJ2-1): GAGVSQTPSNKVTEKGKYVELRCDPISGHTALYWYRQSLGQGPEFLIYFQGTGAADDSGLPNDRFFAVRPEGSVSTLKIQRTERGDSAVYLCASSSDSRRQGYNEQFFGPGTRLTVL.

V usage is TRBV15 and J usage is TRBJ2-5; D gene ambiguous. V lost 0 bases to trimming and J lost 0 bases, with 8 bases between them. The CDR3 covers 15 residues. Looked up from germline, CDR1 is LNHNV and CDR2 is YYDKDF (reference sequence). CDR3 nucleotides: TGTGCCACCAGCAGAGACGTCGGCCACCAAGAGACCCAGTACTTC. This sequence encodes CATSRDVGHQETQYF.

This clonotype was recorded many times. In DNA, the CDR3 is TGCAGTGCTAGAGATGGGGCTTTCGGAAACACCATATATTTT. Amino acids: CSARDGAFGNTIYF. The chain joins TRBV20-1 to TRBJ1-3; TRBD1 might be the D (5 bases). Germline CDR1 reads DFQATT; CDR2 reads SNEGSKA (reference sequence). The CDR3 spans 14 residues. Trimming stripped 0 bases from V and 4 bases from J, with 10 bases between.

The V call is TRBV9, the J call TRBJ1-2; D gene unclear. Trimming removed 0 bases at V and 3 bases at J, with 12 bases between. Germline CDR1 SGDLS, CDR2 YYNGEE. The CDR3 runs 15 residues. The CDR3 spells CASSVVDRFDYGYTF. The CDR3, as DNA: TGTGCCAGCAGCGTAGTTGACCGATTTGACTATGGCTACACCTTC.

This clonotype was found a few times. This rearrangement joins TRBV27 to TRBJ2-1; tentatively, D is TRBD1 (6 bases). The assigned J gene may be wrong: the sequence end matches TRBJ2-5 better. The germline gives CDR1 MNHEY, CDR2 SMNVEV (reference sequence). This CDR3 has 13 residues. The CDR3 DNA sequence: TGTGCCAGCAGTCCGACAGGAAAAGAGACCCAGTACTTC. This translates into CASSPTGKETQYF.

The sample holds a few counts of this clonotype. The V and J genes are TRBV7-8 and TRBJ2-1, with TRBD2 matching over 10 bases. CDR3 size: 16 residues. From germline, CDR1 is SGHVS and CDR2 FQNEAQ. Trimming cost V 4 bases and J 9 bases; bases outside gene matches: 12. This CDR3 is CASSYRTSGAQSEQFF. As DNA, the CDR3 is TGTGCCAGCAGCTACCGTACTAGCGGGGCTCAGAGTGAGCAGTTCTTC.